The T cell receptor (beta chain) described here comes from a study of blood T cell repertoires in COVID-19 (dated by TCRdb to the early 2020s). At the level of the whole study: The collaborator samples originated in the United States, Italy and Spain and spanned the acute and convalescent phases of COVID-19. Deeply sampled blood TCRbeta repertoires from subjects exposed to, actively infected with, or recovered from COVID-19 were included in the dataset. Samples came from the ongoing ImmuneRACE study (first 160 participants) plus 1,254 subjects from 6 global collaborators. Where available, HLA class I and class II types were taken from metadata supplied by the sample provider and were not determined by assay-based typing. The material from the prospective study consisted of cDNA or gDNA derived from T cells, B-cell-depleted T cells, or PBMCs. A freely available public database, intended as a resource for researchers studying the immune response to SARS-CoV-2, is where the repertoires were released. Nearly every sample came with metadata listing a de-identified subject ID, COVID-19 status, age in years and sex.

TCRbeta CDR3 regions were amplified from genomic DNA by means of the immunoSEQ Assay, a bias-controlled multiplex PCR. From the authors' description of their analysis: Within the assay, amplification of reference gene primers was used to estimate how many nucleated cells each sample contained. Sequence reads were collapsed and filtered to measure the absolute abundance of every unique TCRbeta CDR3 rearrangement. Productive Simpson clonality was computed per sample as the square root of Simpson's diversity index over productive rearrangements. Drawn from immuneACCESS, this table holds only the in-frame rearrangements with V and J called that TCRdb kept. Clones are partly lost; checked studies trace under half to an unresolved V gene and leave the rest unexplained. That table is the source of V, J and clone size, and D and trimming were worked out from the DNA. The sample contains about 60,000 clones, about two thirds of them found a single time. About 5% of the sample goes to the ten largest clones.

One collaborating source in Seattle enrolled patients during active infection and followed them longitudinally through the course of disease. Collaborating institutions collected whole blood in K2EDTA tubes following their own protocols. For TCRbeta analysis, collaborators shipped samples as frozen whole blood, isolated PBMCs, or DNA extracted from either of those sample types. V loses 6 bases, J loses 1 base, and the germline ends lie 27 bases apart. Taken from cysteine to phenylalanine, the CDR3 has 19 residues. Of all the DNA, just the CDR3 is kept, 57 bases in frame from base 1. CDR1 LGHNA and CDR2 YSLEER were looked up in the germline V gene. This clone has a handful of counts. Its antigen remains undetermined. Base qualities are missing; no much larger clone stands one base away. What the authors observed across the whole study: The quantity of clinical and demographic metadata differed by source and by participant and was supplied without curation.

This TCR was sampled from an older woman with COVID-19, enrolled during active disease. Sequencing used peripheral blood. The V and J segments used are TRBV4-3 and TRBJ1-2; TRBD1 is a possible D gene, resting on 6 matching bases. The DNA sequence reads TGCGCCAGCAGACGTTGGTTCGCTCCGGGACGAGGGGGTAACTATGGCTACACCTTC. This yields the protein CASRRWFAPGRGGNYGYTF.